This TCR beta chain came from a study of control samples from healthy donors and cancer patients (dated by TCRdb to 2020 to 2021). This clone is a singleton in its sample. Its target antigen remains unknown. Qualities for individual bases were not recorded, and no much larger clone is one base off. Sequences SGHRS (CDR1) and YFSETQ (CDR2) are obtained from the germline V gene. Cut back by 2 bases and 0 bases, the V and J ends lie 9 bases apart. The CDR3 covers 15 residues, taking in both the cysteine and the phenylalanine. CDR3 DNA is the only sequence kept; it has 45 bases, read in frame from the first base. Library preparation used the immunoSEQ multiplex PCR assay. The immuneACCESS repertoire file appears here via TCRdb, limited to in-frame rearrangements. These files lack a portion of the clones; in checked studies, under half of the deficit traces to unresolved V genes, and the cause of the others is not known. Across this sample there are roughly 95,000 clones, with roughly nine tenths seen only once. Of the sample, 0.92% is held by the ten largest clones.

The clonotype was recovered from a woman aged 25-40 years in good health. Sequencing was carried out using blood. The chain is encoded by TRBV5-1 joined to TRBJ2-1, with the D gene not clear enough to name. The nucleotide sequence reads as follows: TGCGCCAGCAGCTTCACGGTGAGCTCCTACAATGAGCAGTTCTTC. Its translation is CASSFTVSSYNEQFF.